The rows below give T cell receptor beta chains drawn from one sample of a study of human T cells and chemical hapten exposure. TCRdb processed the RACE reads anew with MiXCR; each CDR3 protein has one entry. The sample lists roughly 360,000 distinct CDR3 sequences, 4.8% occurring once. Sample: whole blood, taken in connection with sensitization to the hapten diphenylcyclopropenone (DPC). These receptors were obtained from a woman aged 45-59 years with alopecia areata. Some clones in this sample may be carry-over from other donors' samples. Each CDR3 is given without its conserved first and last residue. Fields, in order: clone size, V gene, J gene, CDR3 protein. Where a row states a size, it is once, few, many or the class of an expanded clone; other rows omit it.

clone size: many; V gene: TRBV29-1; J gene: TRBJ1-1; CDR3 protein: SVGDSMNTEAF
clone size: -; V gene: TRBV7-2; J gene: TRBJ1-5; CDR3 protein: ASSLEREQPQH
clone size: many; V gene: TRBV24-1; J gene: TRBJ2-3; CDR3 protein: ATSGRQSPDTQY
clone size: -; V gene: TRBV2; J gene: TRBJ1-2; CDR3 protein: ASITLGTGYT
clone size: many; V gene: TRBV7-2; J gene: TRBJ2-3; CDR3 protein: ASSLGQGGRNTQY
clone size: many; V gene: TRBV5-1; J gene: TRBJ2-3; CDR3 protein: ASSYSRGLASLPDTQY
clone size: many; V gene: TRBV27; J gene: TRBJ2-1; CDR3 protein: ASSFGDEQF
clone size: many; V gene: TRBV11-2; J gene: TRBJ2-7; CDR3 protein: ASSYRTGGNYEQY
clone size: few; V gene: TRBV28; J gene: TRBJ1-5; CDR3 protein: ASSFRGRIPQH
clone size: many; V gene: TRBV7-2; J gene: TRBJ1-3; CDR3 protein: ASRPTGSSGNTIY
clone size: many; V gene: TRBV18; J gene: TRBJ2-7; CDR3 protein: ASSPSRSSYEQY
clone size: many; V gene: TRBV4-2; J gene: TRBJ1-1; CDR3 protein: ASSQAGNTEAF
clone size: -; V gene: TRBV10-3; J gene: TRBJ2-1; CDR3 protein: ATVDRDGTSNEQF
clone size: many; V gene: TRBV6-6; J gene: TRBJ1-1; CDR3 protein: ASSYGQQGGTEAF
clone size: -; V gene: TRBV5-4; J gene: TRBJ2-1; CDR3 protein: ASSLGPGTGKDEQF
clone size: few; V gene: TRBV4-3; J gene: TRBJ1-2; CDR3 protein: ASSPDKGRVYT
clone size: many; V gene: TRBV2; J gene: TRBJ1-2; CDR3 protein: ASRQGETYGYT
clone size: many; V gene: TRBV20-1; J gene: TRBJ2-1; CDR3 protein: SARSAPKGYNEQF
clone size: -; V gene: TRBV19; J gene: TRBJ2-7; CDR3 protein: ASSGRDLNGGAYEQY
clone size: many; V gene: TRBV11-2; J gene: TRBJ2-3; CDR3 protein: ASSLLRWEGAGDTQY
clone size: many; V gene: TRBV20-1; J gene: TRBJ2-7; CDR3 protein: SADSRYEQY
clone size: many; V gene: TRBV10-3; J gene: TRBJ2-7; CDR3 protein: AISEAGAYSHEQY
clone size: few; V gene: TRBV20-1; J gene: TRBJ2-6; CDR3 protein: SAKIPGANVLT
clone size: -; V gene: TRBV5-1; J gene: TRBJ1-1; CDR3 protein: ASSLASPGAGNTEAF
clone size: -; V gene: TRBV12-3/TRBV12-4; J gene: TRBJ2-5; CDR3 protein: ASSPRERGTGETQY